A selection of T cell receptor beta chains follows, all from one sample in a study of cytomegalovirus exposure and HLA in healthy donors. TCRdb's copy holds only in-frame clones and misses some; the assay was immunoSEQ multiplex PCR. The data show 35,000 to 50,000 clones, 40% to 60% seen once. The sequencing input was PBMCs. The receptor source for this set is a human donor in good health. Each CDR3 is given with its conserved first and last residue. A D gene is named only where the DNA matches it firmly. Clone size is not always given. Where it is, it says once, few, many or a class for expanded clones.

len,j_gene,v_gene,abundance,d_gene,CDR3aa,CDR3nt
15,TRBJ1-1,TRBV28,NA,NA,CASSLGGAGYTEAFF,TGTGCCAGCAGTTTAGGGGGGGCAGGGTACACTGAAGCTTTCTTT
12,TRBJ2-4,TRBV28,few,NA,CASSDRANIQYF,TGTGCCAGCAGCGACAGAGCAAACATTCAGTACTTC
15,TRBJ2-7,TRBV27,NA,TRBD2,CASSPPGTSGNEQYF,TGTGCCAGCAGTCCGCCCGGGACTAGCGGGAACGAGCAGTACTTC
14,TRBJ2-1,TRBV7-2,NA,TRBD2,CASSLEAGRDEQFF,TGTGCCAGCAGCTTAGAAGCGGGAAGAGATGAGCAGTTCTTC
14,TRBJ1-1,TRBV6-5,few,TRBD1,CASSYGTENTEAFF,TGTGCCAGCAGTTACGGGACAGAGAACACTGAAGCTTTCTTT
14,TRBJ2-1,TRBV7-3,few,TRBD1,CASSSSQGVDEQFF,TGTGCCAGCAGCTCAAGCCAGGGGGTCGATGAGCAGTTCTTC
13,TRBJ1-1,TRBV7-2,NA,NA,CASSFRVATEAFF,TGTGCCAGTAGCTTCAGGGTTGCCACTGAAGCTTTCTTT
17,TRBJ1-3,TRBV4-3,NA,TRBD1,CASSRTTGGDSGNTIYF,TGCGCCAGCAGCCGAACAACAGGGGGAGACTCTGGAAACACCATATATTTT
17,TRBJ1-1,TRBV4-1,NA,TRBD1,CASSQEGRTGGGTEAFF,TGCGCCAGCAGCCAAGAGGGGCGGACAGGAGGCGGCACTGAAGCTTTCTTT
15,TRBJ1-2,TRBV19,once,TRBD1,CASSVPGTGPYGYTF,TGTGCCAGTAGTGTTCCCGGGACAGGTCCCTATGGCTACACCTTC
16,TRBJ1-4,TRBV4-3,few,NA,CASSQVFRGTNEKLFF,TGCGCCAGCAGCCAAGTCTTTCGGGGGACTAATGAAAAACTGTTTTTT
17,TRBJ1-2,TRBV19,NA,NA,CASSIRIRPGAISGYTF,TGTGCCAGTAGTATACGTATCAGACCAGGGGCAATAAGTGGCTACACCTTC
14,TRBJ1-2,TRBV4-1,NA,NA,CASSQEAPSRGYTF,TGCGCCAGCAGCCAAGAGGCCCCATCTAGGGGCTACACCTTC
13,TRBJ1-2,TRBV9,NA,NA,CASSPRGWDGHTF,TGTGCCAGCAGCCCCCGAGGGTGGGATGGCCACACCTTC
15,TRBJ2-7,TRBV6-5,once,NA,CASSYWQGPSYEQYF,TGTGCCAGCAGTTACTGGCAGGGTCCCTCCTACGAGCAGTACTTC
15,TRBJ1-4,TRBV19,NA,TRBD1,CASKNRGSTNEKLFF,TGTGCCAGTAAAAACAGGGGTTCAACTAATGAAAAACTGTTTTTT